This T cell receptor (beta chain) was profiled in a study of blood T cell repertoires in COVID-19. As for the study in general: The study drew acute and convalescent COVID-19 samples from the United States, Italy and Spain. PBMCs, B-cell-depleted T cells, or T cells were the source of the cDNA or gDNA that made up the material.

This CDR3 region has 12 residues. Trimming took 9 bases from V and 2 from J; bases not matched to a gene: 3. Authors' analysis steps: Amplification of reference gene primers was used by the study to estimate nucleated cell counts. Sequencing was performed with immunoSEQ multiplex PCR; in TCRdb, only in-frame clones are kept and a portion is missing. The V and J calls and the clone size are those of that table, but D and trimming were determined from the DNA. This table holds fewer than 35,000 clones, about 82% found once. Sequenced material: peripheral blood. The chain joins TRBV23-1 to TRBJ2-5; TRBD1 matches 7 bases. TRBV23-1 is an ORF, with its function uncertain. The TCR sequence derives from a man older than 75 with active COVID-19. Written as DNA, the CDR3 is TGCGCCAGGGACAGGAGACAAGAGACCCAGTACTTC. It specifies CARDRRQETQYF.